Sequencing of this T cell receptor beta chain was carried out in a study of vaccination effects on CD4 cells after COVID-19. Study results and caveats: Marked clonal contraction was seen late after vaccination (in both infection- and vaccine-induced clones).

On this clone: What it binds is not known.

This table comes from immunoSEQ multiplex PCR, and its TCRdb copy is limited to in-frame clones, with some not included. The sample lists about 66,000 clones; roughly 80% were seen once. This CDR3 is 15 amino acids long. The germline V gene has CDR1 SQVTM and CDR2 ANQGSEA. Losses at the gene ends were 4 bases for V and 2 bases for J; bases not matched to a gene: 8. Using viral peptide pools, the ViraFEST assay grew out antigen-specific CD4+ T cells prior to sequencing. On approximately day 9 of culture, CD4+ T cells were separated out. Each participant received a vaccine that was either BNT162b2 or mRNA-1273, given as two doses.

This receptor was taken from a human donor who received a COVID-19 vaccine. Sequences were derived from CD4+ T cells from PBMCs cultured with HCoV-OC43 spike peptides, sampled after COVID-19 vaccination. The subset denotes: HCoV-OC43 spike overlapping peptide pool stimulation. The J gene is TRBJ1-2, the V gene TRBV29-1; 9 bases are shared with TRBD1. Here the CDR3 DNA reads TGCAGCGTTGGATACGGAACAGGGGGCAACTATGGCTACACCTTC. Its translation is CSVGYGTGGNYGYTF.